This TCR beta chain was sequenced during a study of T cells in Graves' hyperthyroidism and ophthalmopathy. TCR beta CDR3 region amplification was performed from RNA transcripts. A set of HTBI primers served as the primers for a first-round RT-PCR of the TCR CDR3. MiXCR was run by TCRdb on the multiplex PCR reads, yielding one entry per CDR3 protein. The sample holds about half a million distinct CDR3 sequences, 15% to 20% seen once. This clonotype was observed a handful of times. The junction departs from germline at one end; a sequencing error may be responsible. The CDR3 is made up of 15 amino acids. CDR1 SGHAT and CDR2 FQNNGV come from the germline V gene.

The rearrangement joins TRBV11-2 to TRBJ2-2, with TRBD2 matching over 9 bases. The TCR sequence derives from a woman aged 25 to 39 with Graves' ophthalmopathy. Sequencing used blood. For the CDR3, the DNA is TGTGCCAACAGCTTGGGCGGGAGGGGGACCGGGGAGCTGTTTTTT. Translating gives CANSLGGRGTGELFF.